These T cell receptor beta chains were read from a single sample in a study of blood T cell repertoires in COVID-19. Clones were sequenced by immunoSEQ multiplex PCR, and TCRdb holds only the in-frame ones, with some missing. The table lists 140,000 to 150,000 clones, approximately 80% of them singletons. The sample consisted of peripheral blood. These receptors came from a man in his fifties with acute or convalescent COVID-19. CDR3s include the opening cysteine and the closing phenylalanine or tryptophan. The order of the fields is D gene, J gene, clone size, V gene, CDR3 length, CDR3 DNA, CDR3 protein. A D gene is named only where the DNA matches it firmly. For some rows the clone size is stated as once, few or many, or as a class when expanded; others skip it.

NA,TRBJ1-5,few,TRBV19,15,TGTGCCAGTAGTATTGAGGGAGGGGTAAATCAGCCCCAGCATTTT,CASSIEGGVNQPQHF
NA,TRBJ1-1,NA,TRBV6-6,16,TGTGCCAGCAGTTACTCGGCAGGACTCATGAACACTGAAGCTTTCTTT,CASSYSAGLMNTEAFF
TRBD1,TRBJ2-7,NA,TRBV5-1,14,TGCGCCAGCAGCTACGGGACAGGGACCTACGAGCAGTACTTC,CASSYGTGTYEQYF
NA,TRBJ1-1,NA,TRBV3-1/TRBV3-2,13,TGTGCCAGCAGCCAAGATTGGCAGGGTAAAGCTTTCTTT,CASSQDWQGKAFF
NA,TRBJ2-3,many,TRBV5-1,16,TGCGCCAGCAGCTCTGGACTCTATGGGAGCACAGATACGCAGTATTTT,CASSSGLYGSTDTQYF
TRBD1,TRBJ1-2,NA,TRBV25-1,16,TGTGCCAGCAGTGATCGTCGGACAGGGGAAAACTATGGCTACACCTTC,CASSDRRTGENYGYTF
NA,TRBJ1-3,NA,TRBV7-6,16,TGTGCCAGCAGCTTAGTTGCAGGGGACTCTGGAAACACCATATATTTT,CASSLVAGDSGNTIYF
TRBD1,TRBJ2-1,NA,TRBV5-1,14,TGCGCCAGCAGCAGGGGACAGGGTAGTGTTGAGCAGTTCTTC,CASSRGQGSVEQFF
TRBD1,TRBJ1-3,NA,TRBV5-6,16,TGTGCCAGCAGCTGGGGCTTACAGGGGCTTGGAAACACCATATATTTT,CASSWGLQGLGNTIYF
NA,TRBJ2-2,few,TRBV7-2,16,TGTGCCAGCAGCCCCACCGGGACACCGAACACCGGGGAGCTGTTTTTT,CASSPTGTPNTGELFF
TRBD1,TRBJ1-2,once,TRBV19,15,TGTGCCAGTAGTACCACCGGGACAGTAATTTATGGCTACACCTTC,CASSTTGTVIYGYTF
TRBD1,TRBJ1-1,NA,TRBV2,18,TGTGCCAGCAGTGAATTCTCCTCTTTAGGGGGCGACAACGCTGAAGCTTTCTTT,CASSEFSSLGGDNAEAFF
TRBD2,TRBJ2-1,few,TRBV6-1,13,TGTGCCAGCAGTGAAAGTAGTTCGGGGGGTCGGTTCTTC,CASSESSSGGRFF
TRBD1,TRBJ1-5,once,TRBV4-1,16,TGCGCCAGCAGCCAAGTAGGGACAGGAAGAGGCCAGCCCCAGCATTTT,CASSQVGTGRGQPQHF
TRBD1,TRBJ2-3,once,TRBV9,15,TGTGCCAGCAGCCGTTGGACAGGAAACACAGATACGCAGTATTTT,CASSRWTGNTDTQYF
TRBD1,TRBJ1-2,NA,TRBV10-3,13,TGTGCCATCAGTAGGGACAGGATTGAGGGCTACACCTTC,CAISRDRIEGYTF
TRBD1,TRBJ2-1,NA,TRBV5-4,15,TGTGCCAGCAGCTTCCGCGGGACAGGGGGCACTGAGCAGTTCTTC,CASSFRGTGGTEQFF
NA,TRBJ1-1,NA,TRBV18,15,TGTGCCAGCTCACCACCGAACAGCAAGAACACTGAAGCTTTCTTT,CASSPPNSKNTEAFF
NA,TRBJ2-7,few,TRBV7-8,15,TGTGCCAGCAGCTTAGTGCGGGATCCCTCCTACGAGCAGTACTTC,CASSLVRDPSYEQYF
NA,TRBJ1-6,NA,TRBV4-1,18,TGCGCCAGCAGCCACGACTTCGGCCCTCCTCCCAGGGATTCACCCCTCCACTTT,CASSHDFGPPPRDSPLHF
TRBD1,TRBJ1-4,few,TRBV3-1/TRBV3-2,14,TGTGCCAGCAGCTTTCCGGGACAGGGGGAAAAACTGTTTTTT,CASSFPGQGEKLFF
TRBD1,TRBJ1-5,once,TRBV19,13,TGTGCCAGTAGTGGACAGGGAGGCCAGCCCCAGCATTTT,CASSGQGGQPQHF
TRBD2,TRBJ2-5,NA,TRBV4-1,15,TGCGCCAGCAGCCAAGCGGCGGGGGGGCAGGAGACCCAGTACTTC,CASSQAAGGQETQYF
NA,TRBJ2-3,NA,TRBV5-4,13,TGTGCCAGCAAAGCGGGTAACACAGATACGCAGTATTTT,CASKAGNTDTQYF
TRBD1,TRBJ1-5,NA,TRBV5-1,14,TGCGCCAGCAGCAGGGACAGCCTCAATCAGCCCCAGCATTTT,CASSRDSLNQPQHF
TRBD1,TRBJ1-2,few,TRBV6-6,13,TGTGCCAGCAGTTACGGGCAGGGGGATGGCTACACCTTC,CASSYGQGDGYTF
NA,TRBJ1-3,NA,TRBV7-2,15,TGTGCCAGCAGCTTAGGGGTTGGGCCTGGAAACACCATATATTTT,CASSLGVGPGNTIYF
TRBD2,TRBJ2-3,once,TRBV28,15,TGTGCCAGCAGTGGTAGCGGGGGGCTTACAGATACGCAGTATTTT,CASSGSGGLTDTQYF
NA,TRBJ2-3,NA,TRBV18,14,TGTGCCAGCTCACCATATAGTAGCACAGATACGCAGTATTTT,CASSPYSSTDTQYF
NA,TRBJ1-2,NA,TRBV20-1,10,TGCAGGGCCGGGGGGGATGGCTACACCTTC,CRAGGDGYTF
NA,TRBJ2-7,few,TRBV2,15,TGTGCCAGCAGTGATGTCGGGGGGCGAACCTACGAGCAGTACTTC,CASSDVGGRTYEQYF
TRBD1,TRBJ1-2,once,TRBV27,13,TGTGCCAGCAGTCCACAGGGGGCGGGTGGCTACACCTTC,CASSPQGAGGYTF
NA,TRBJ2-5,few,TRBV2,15,TGTGCCAGCAGTGAAAATCCGGGGAGAGAAGAGACCCAGTACTTC,CASSENPGREETQYF
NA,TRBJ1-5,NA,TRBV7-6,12,TGTGCCAGCAGCGCCTACAATCAGCCCCAGCATTTT,CASSAYNQPQHF
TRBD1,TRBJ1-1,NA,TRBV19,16,TGTGCCAGTAGTCGTGGACAGGGGGCGCAGAACACTGAAGCTTTCTTT,CASSRGQGAQNTEAFF
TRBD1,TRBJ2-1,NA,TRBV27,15,TGTGCCAGCAGTCCCGGACGGGACAGGGGCAATGAGCAGTTCTTC,CASSPGRDRGNEQFF
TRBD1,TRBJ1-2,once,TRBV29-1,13,TGCAGCGTTGAACCCCAGGGGGCAAATGGCTACACCTTC,CSVEPQGANGYTF
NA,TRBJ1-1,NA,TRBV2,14,TGTGCCAGCAGACCCGATACAGGGTACACTGAAGCTTTCTTT,CASRPDTGYTEAFF
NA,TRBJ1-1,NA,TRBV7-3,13,TGTGCCAGCAGCCTAGTTGACAGTCATGAAGCTTTCTTT,CASSLVDSHEAFF
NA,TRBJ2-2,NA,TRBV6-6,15,TGTGCCAGCAGAGGGGGTGGTCTCAACACCGGGGAGCTGTTTTTT,CASRGGGLNTGELFF
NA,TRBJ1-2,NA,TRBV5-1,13,TGCGCCAGCAGTTACGGGGGATCGCTGGGCTACACCTTC,CASSYGGSLGYTF